This T cell receptor beta chain was recorded in a study of blood T cells in healthy people across ages (dated by TCRdb to between 2015 and 2017). Study-wide context: In model experiments, template switching captured roughly one uniquely barcoded TCR beta cDNA molecule for every two T cells. Using the same blood draw, the study looked at two additional independent replicas of 1 million unique cDNA reads for two donors, one aged 18 to 30 and the other aged 80 or older. Donors of different ages were randomly distributed across sequencing lanes to avoid experimental bias. Donors were grouped into four age groups: young (average roughly 17 years), middle-aged (over 35), aged (about 60) and long-lived (just over 80). Using deep sequencing normalized with unique cDNA molecular identifiers, the study measured how TCR beta repertoire diversity changes with age. What the study reported, not specific to this receptor: Donor CMV infection status was unknown, potentially confounding age-related changes in expanded clonotypes. Observed TCR beta diversity per million T cells fell roughly linearly with age, and a significant reduction was already apparent by age about 38. Because profiling used bulk unsorted PBMCs, naive and antigen-experienced compartments could not be compared conclusively. Compared with the aged group, more naive CD4+ T cells, fewer expanded clones and increased TCR diversity were shown by the long-lived group, suggesting age selection. Observed TCR beta diversity correlated strongly with the percentage of naive T cells measured by flow cytometry. Estimates of total diversity based on one million sequenced T cells were regarded as lower bounds and as underestimates.

Libraries were made using 5' RACE. A second PCR of about 6 to 11 cycles was performed with a sample-barcoded 5' primer and a J-beta primer mix. A template-switch 5' adaptor carrying 12 random nucleotides introduced a unique molecular identifier onto each TCR beta cDNA molecule. Each sample yielded at least 3 million CDR3-containing paired-end reads. First-strand cDNA synthesis was performed from all RNA using the Mint cDNA synthesis kit, with priming by a TRBC-specific oligonucleotide. Following uracil-DNA glycosylase treatment, a first 18-cycle PCR with universal primers M1SS and BC2_uni_R was performed on all cDNA. Processing in the source paper ran as follows. For normalization, 1 million high-quality reads were randomly selected from each sample, with every read carrying a distinct molecular identifier. Reads sharing molecular identifiers were discarded rather than binned into consensus sequences. CDR3 identification, clonotype clustering and error correction used MiTCR with a Q25 quality threshold and the strictest error-elimination algorithm. A nonparametric unseen species model with Euler transformation was used to estimate lower-bound total TCR beta diversity. TCRdb cleaned the public reads at Q25 with fastp, built clones with MiXCR and kept in-frame beta chains. For every CDR3 protein sequence, its rows merge into one entry that carries the most common genes and DNA. For this entry, the V and J calls and clone size follow TCRdb and not the study's own pipeline. The sample table contains approximately 1,700,000 distinct CDR3 sequences; only one count was recorded for 30% to 40% of them. The top ten constitute around 23% of the sample.

As regards this clonotype: This receptor's antigen is unknown. Qualities for individual bases were not recorded, and no much larger clone is one base off.

The donors were 40 or so Caucasian individuals from Russia, aged 6 to 90 years, who were systemically healthy. Approximately 10 milliliters of peripheral blood were collected from each donor into EDTA-treated Vacutainer tubes. PBMCs were isolated by Ficoll-Paque density-gradient centrifugation, with at least 6.5 million obtained per sample. Total RNA, at least 6 micrograms per sample, was extracted from PBMCs with Trizol reagent. The percentages of naive CD45RAhigh/CD27high T cells were determined by flow cytometry on a PBMC aliquot from every donor. The sequenced material came from blood. This clonotype originated in a human donor in good health.

The DNA sequence is TGCAGCGTTGCTAGGTCTGGCAAAAACATTCAGTACTTC. Translated, it gives CSVARSGKNIQYF. The V and J segments used are TRBV29-1 and TRBJ2-4; the D gene is unclear. V lost 4 bases and J lost 3 bases; the stretch between them is 10 bases long. From the germline V gene, CDR1 is SQVTM and CDR2 is ANQGSEA. The CDR3, cysteine through phenylalanine, is 13 amino acids long. Just CDR3 DNA is preserved here, 39 bases in frame from base 1.